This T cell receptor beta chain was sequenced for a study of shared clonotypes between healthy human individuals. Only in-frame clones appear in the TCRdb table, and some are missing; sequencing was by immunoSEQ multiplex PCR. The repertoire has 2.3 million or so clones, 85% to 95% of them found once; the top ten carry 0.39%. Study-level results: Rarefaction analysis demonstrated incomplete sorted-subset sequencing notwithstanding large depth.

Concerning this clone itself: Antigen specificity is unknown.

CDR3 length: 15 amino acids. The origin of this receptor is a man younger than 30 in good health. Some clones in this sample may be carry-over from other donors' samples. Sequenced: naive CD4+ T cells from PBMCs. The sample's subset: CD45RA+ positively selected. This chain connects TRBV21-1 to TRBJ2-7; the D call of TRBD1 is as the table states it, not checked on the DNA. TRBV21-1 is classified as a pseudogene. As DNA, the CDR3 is TGTGCCAGCAGCAACTCGAGACAGGGGGCATACGAGCAGTACTTC. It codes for CASSNSRQGAYEQYF.